The 28 T cell receptor beta chains given below trace back to one sample, sequenced in a study of T cells in Graves' hyperthyroidism and ophthalmopathy. From RNA transcripts, TCR beta CDR3 regions were amplified. Initially, a first-round RT-PCR of the TCR CDR3 employed the HTBI primer set. TCRdb reprocessed the multiplex PCR reads via MiXCR and lists one record per CDR3 protein. This table holds about 540,000 distinct CDR3 sequences, just over 45% found once. Sample: peripheral blood or thyroid tissue (not recorded which). The receptors shown here come from a woman aged 18-29 years with Graves' hyperthyroidism.

The chain has TRBV19 and TRBJ1-4; a possible D gene is TRBD1 (6 bases). Trimming took 3 bases from V and 6 from J, leaving 14 bases between them. Germline loops: CDR1 LNHDA, CDR2 SQIVND (reference sequence). The CDR3 has 15 residues. CDR3: CASSIGGGGHEKLFF. The DNA of the CDR3 is TGTGCCAGTAGTATTGGCGGGGGCGGTCATGAAAAACTGTTTTTT.

This clonotype appeared a few times. This sequence joins TRBV5-1 and TRBJ2-7; no firm D call. V shed 5 bases and J shed 7 bases, with 10 bases lying between them. The length of the CDR3 is 11 residues. Germline CDR1 reads SGHRS; CDR2 reads YFSETQ. CDR3 nucleotides: TGCGCCAGCAGGGGCCTAAGAGAGCAGTACTTC. This translates into CASRGLREQYF.

This clonotype has more than one count but fewer than ten. The chain has TRBV7-9 and TRBJ2-7; D is perhaps TRBD2 (6 bases). The V gene lost 6 bases and the J gene lost 6 bases, with 9 bases spanning the gap. CDR3 length: 11 residues. The germline V gene encodes CDR1 SEHNR and CDR2 FQNEAQ (reference sequence). CDR3 bases: TGTGCCAGCAGTCGGGAGACCGAGCAGTACTTC. Translating gives CASSRETEQYF. Together with reference TRBV7-9 and TRBJ2-7, the CDR3 gives the full variable domain: DTGVSQNPRHKITKRGQNVTFRCDPISEHNRLYWYRQTLGQGPEFLTYFQNEAQLEKSRLLSDRFSAERPKGSFSTLEIQRTEQGDSAMYLCASSRETEQYFGPGTRLTVT.

The rearrangement uses TRBV19 and TRBJ2-2; 9 bases line up with TRBD2. CDR1 is LNHDA and CDR2 is SQIVND in the germline V gene (reference sequence). The trim removed 4 bases at V and 5 bases at J, leaving 5 bases unmatched. The CDR3 has 15 residues. The CDR3 region has the DNA TGTGCCAGTAGTACCGGGACTAGCTTTACCGGGGAGCTGTTTTTT. Protein: CASSTGTSFTGELFF.

This clonotype was seen many times. The genes are TRBV7-9 and TRBJ1-4; D ambiguous. Trimming removed 0 bases from V and 8 bases from J, with 7 bases in between. This CDR3 region has 13 residues. Germline-derived CDR1 and CDR2 are SEHNR and FQNEAQ (reference sequence). The CDR3 DNA is TGTGCCAGCAGCTTAGCGGCAGTGGAAAAACTGTTTTTT. It is translated as CASSLAAVEKLFF.

This rearrangement joins TRBV10-3 to TRBJ1-1, with TRBD1 matching 9 bases. The CDR3 spans 12 residues. The trim removed 10 bases at V and 5 bases at J, leaving 5 bases unmatched. The V gene's germline CDR1 is ENHRY and CDR2 SYGVKD. Here the CDR3 DNA reads TGTGCCACCGGACAGGGGTTAACTGAAGCTTTCTTT. It codes for CATGQGLTEAFF.

The rearrangement uses TRBV10-3 and TRBJ1-1; unclear D gene. Trimming shortened V by 4 bases and J by 0 bases, and 12 bases separated the two germline ends. Germline lookup yields CDR1 ENHRY and CDR2 SYGVKD. This CDR3 is built from 15 residues. The CDR3 spells CAISARIYLNTEAFF. CDR3 DNA sequence: TGTGCCATCAGTGCCCGAATCTACCTGAACACTGAAGCTTTCTTT.

This chain uses TRBV7-9 with TRBJ1-1; D uncertain. Germline loops: CDR1 SEHNR, CDR2 FQNEAQ (reference sequence). The V end was cut by 6 bases, the J end by 4 bases, with 18 bases between. The CDR3 covers 15 residues. CDR3 nucleotides: TGTGCCAGCAGGCCCTCGGGAGGCCTAGGCACTGAAGCTTTCTTT. Amino acids: CASRPSGGLGTEAFF.

The chain uses TRBV7-9 and TRBJ1-5, with D perhaps matching TRBD1 (5 bases). Germline CDR1 and CDR2: SEHNR and FQNEAQ (reference sequence). The V gene lost 5 bases and the J gene lost 4 bases, with 18 bases spanning the gap. CDR3 size: 16 residues. CDR3 bases: TGTGCCAGCAGCCCTTGGAATGAAGGGGTTAATCAGCCCCAGCATTTT. It is translated as CASSPWNEGVNQPQHF.

The CDR3 sequence is CASSLAAGTSGRVHEQYF. CDR3 bases: TGTGCCAGCAGCTTAGCGGCCGGGACTAGCGGGAGAGTCCACGAGCAGTACTTC. The chain has TRBV7-2 and TRBJ2-7, with 14 bases aligning to TRBD2. The CDR3 has 18 amino acids. Germline V lookup: CDR1 SGHTA, CDR2 FQGNSA. V trimming: 0 bases; J trimming: 5 bases; junction bases outside the gene matches: 9.

The chain has TRBV13 and TRBJ2-2, with 7 bases aligning to TRBD1. The CDR3 contains 14 residues. The J segment lost 4 bases and the V segment lost 4 bases, leaving 3 bases of the junction unmatched. CDR1 is PRHDT, CDR2 FYEKMQ, per germline (reference sequence). CDR3 nucleotide sequence: TGTGCCAGCAGCTCCGGACAGGTCACCGGGGAGCTGTTTTTT. Its translation: CASSSGQVTGELFF.

The V gene is TRBV5-4, the J gene TRBJ2-2; D remains ambiguous. Germline CDR1 is SGHNT and CDR2 is YYREEE (reference sequence). This CDR3 has 15 residues. Deletions cut 3 bases from V and 2 bases from J, with 11 bases between. The CDR3 nucleotides are TGTGCCAGCAGCTCTACACTTCTTAACACCGGGGAGCTGTTTTTT. As protein: CASSSTLLNTGELFF.

The chain recombines TRBV24-1 with TRBJ2-2; the match to TRBD2 covers 7 bases. Germline V CDR1 and CDR2: KGHDR, SFDVKD. This CDR3 region has 16 residues. With 1 base clipped from V and 2 bases from J, the junction kept 3 bases outside the gene matches. The CDR3 DNA reads as TGTGCCACCAGTGATTTAAAAGCGGGAAACACCGGGGAGCTGTTTTTT. It encodes CATSDLKAGNTGELFF.

Regarding this clonotype: Sequence at one end of the junction differs from germline and may be a read error. The rearrangement joins TRBV7-7 to TRBJ1-5; 8 bases are a match to TRBD1. This CDR3 region has 15 residues. Germline V CDR1 and CDR2: SSHAT, FNYEAQ (reference sequence). The CDR3 reads CASSQSGQGAQPQHF. The DNA of the CDR3 is TGTGCTAGCAGCCAGAGCGGGCAGGGGGCTCAGCCCCAGCATTTT.

The chain carries TRBV29-1 and TRBJ1-2; a possible D gene is TRBD1 (5 bases). With 6 bases removed from V and 6 bases from J, the gap between germline ends came to 26 bases. The germline CDR1 and CDR2 sequences are SQVTM and ANQGSEA. The CDR3 consists of 16 residues. CDR3 DNA sequence: TGCAGCGTGGCAGCGGGGGGTACAGGTGTCCCGAATGGCTACACCTTC. It specifies CSVAAGGTGVPNGYTF.

This clonotype was seen just once. The V call is TRBV6-5, the J call TRBJ1-1; the D is unclear. The CDR3 is made up of 14 amino acids. The V end lost 4 bases, the J end lost 4 bases, and 13 bases lay between the germline ends. Per the germline V gene, CDR1 is MNHEY and CDR2 is SVGAGI. The CDR3 bases are TGTGCCAGCAGTTTGGAAACCCAGAGCACTGAAGCTTTCTTT. Translating it yields CASSLETQSTEAFF.

The J gene is TRBJ2-7, the V gene TRBV20-1; tentatively, D is TRBD2 (6 bases). The germline V and J ends were trimmed by 3 bases and 3 bases, with 18 bases remaining between them. Germline CDR1 and CDR2: DFQATT and SNEGSKA (reference sequence). This CDR3 contains 15 residues. CDR3 bases: TGCAGTGCTAGTCGGGTTTATTACGGGAGCTACGAGCAGTACTTC. Its translation is CSASRVYYGSYEQYF.

This clonotype was counted between two and nine times. This chain uses TRBV15 with TRBJ1-5; D might be TRBD1 (6 bases). V lost 3 bases to trimming and J lost 0 bases, with 15 bases between them. This CDR3 is built from 17 residues. Germline V lookup: CDR1 LNHNV, CDR2 YYDKDF (reference sequence). CDR3 loop: CATSRTWGHDSNQPQHF. DNA of the CDR3: TGTGCCACCAGCAGGACCTGGGGACATGATAGCAATCAGCCCCAGCATTTT.

In the case of this clonotype: A much larger clone lies a single base off, so this may be a read error. The chain combines TRBV7-9 with TRBJ1-4, with D unclear. CDR1 SEHNR and CDR2 FQNEAQ come from the germline V gene (reference sequence). The germline V and J ends were trimmed by 4 bases and 4 bases, with 7 bases remaining between them. The length of the CDR3 is 13 residues. DNA of the CDR3: TGTGCCAGCAGCTCGTACTATAATGAAAAACTGTTTTTT. It codes for CASSSYYNEKLFF. The full variable domain, rest sourced from reference TRBV7-9 and TRBJ1-4, is DTGVSQNPRHKITKRGQNVTFRCDPISEHNRLYWYRQTLGQGPEFLTYFQNEAQLEKSRLLSDRFSAERPKGSFSTLEIQRTEQGDSAMYLCASSSYYNEKLFFGSGTQLSVL.

The rearrangement links TRBV7-6 to TRBJ2-6; unclear D gene. With 2 bases removed from V and 0 bases from J, the gap between germline ends came to 11 bases. Germline V gives CDR1 SGHVS, CDR2 FNYEAQ. The CDR3 spans 17 residues. CDR3 sequence: CASSLNSGVSGANVLTF. CDR3 coding DNA: TGTGCCAGCAGCTTAAATAGTGGCGTCTCTGGGGCCAACGTCCTGACTTTC. The whole variable domain, remainder taken from reference TRBV7-6 and TRBJ2-6, is GAGVSQSPRYKVTKRGQDVALRCDPISGHVSLYWYRQALGQGPEFLTYFNYEAQQDKSGLPNDRFSAERPEGSISTLTIQRTEQRDSAMYRCASSLNSGVSGANVLTFGAGSRLTVL.

On this clonotype itself: One end of the junction varies from germline; a read error may be responsible. The CDR3 protein is CPSDYEPDDTEAFF. In nucleotides, the CDR3 is TGTCCCAGCGATTATGAACCTGACGACACTGAAGCTTTCTTT. The genes are TRBV25-1 and TRBJ1-1; D gene ambiguous. The length of the CDR3 is 14 residues. Germline V gene data show CDR1 as MGHDK and CDR2 as SYGVNS.

V gene TRBV20-1 combines with J gene TRBJ1-3; 8 bases line up with TRBD1. The junction had 4 bases not matched to a gene; V was cut back by 6 bases and J by 0 bases. The CDR3 has 14 residues. Germline V gene data show CDR1 as DFQATT and CDR2 as SNEGSKA (reference sequence). The DNA of the CDR3 is TGCAGTGCAAGCGGGACAGGCTCTGGAAACACCATATATTTT. Translation gives CSASGTGSGNTIYF.

The chain carries TRBV19 and TRBJ1-5, with D possibly matching TRBD1 (5 bases). This CDR3 region has 15 residues. Germline V gene sequence: CDR1 LNHDA, CDR2 SQIVND (reference sequence). Trimming removed 3 bases from V and 2 bases from J, with 11 bases in between. The CDR3 DNA reads TGTGCCAGTAGTATTGGGGGTCTCGGCAATCAGCCCCAGCATTTT. It specifies CASSIGGLGNQPQHF.

This rearrangement joins TRBV10-3 to TRBJ2-6; D gene unclear. The CDR3 extends over 13 amino acids. Trimming took off 9 bases at V and 0 bases at J, with 6 bases between the two ends. Germline CDR1 reads ENHRY; CDR2 reads SYGVKD. The CDR3 protein is CAIQRSGANVLTF. Here the CDR3 DNA reads TGTGCCATTCAACGCTCTGGGGCCAACGTCCTGACTTTC.

To note about this clonotype: This sequence may be a read error, since a much larger clone differs from it by one base. The chain carries TRBV10-3 and TRBJ2-7, with 8 bases matching TRBD1. The V gene end was trimmed by 5 bases and the J gene end by 0 bases; junction bases not matched to a gene: 6. CDR1 and CDR2 from the germline V gene are ENHRY and SYGVKD. This CDR3 spans 15 amino acids. CDR3 bases: TGTGCCATCAGTCAGGGGGCGGAGGTCTCCTACGAGCAGTACTTC. This translates into CAISQGAEVSYEQYF.

The chain combines TRBV7-2 with TRBJ2-7, with D possibly being TRBD2 (5 bases). V was shortened by 4 bases and J by 6 bases, with 22 bases between the two germline ends. CDR1 and CDR2 from the germline V gene are SGHTA and FQGNSA. The CDR3 has 16 residues. The CDR3 coding sequence is TGTGCCAGCAGCTCCGAGCGCAGGAGACTACCATTCGAGCAGTACTTC. It specifies CASSSERRRLPFEQYF.

Worth noting for this clonotype: A much larger clonotype is one base distant, so this may be a read error. The chain is built from TRBV20-1 and TRBJ1-1; D is unclear. Per the germline V gene, CDR1 is DFQATT and CDR2 is SNEGSKA (reference sequence). The CDR3 consists of 10 residues. Trimming stripped 6 bases from V and 10 bases from J, with 12 bases between. CDR3 nucleotides: TGCAGTGCGAGCGGGGAATCAGCTTTCTTT. The encoded protein is CSASGESAFF.

This chain connects TRBV5-1 to TRBJ2-7; D is undetermined. The CDR3 is 14 amino acids. Germline assignment: CDR1 SGHRS and CDR2 YFSETQ. V lost 0 bases and J lost 3, with 10 bases in between. The DNA of the CDR3 is TGCGCCAGCAGCTTGGGCACTGCCTACTACGAGCAGTACTTC. Translating it yields CASSLGTAYYEQYF.